These 28 T cell receptor beta chains originate from one sample sequenced in a study of blood T cell repertoires in COVID-19. Repertoires were generated with immunoSEQ multiplex PCR, while TCRdb's copy carries only in-frame clones and drops some. The repertoire has some 390,000 clones, 80% to 90% of them found once; the top ten carry more than 0.95%. The sequenced sample was PBMCs or T cells enriched from blood (not recorded which). These receptor sequences come from a young man who had recovered from COVID-19.

Comment on this clone: Distinct nucleotide sequences in the sample also encode this CDR3. The chain employs TRBV30 and TRBJ1-2; 7 bases align to TRBD1. Germline CDR1 reads GTSNPN; CDR2 reads SVGIG (reference sequence). Losses at the gene ends were 1 base for V and 5 bases for J; bases not matched to a gene: 4. There are 13 residues in the CDR3. As DNA, the CDR3 is TGTGCCTGGAGTGGAGGGGGCGTTTATGGCTACACCTTC. Its translation is CAWSGGGVYGYTF.

The chain couples TRBV18 to TRBJ2-5, with 11 bases identical to TRBD1. Per germline, CDR1 KGHSH and CDR2 LQKENI. CDR3 length: 18 amino acids. J was trimmed by 4 bases and V by 0 bases; bases with no gene match: 10. CDR3 sequence (DNA): TGTGCCAGCTCACCACCTTCGGGTGAGGACAGGGGGCGAGAGACCCAGTACTTC. The encoded protein is CASSPPSGEDRGRETQYF.

The chain is built from TRBV6-5 and TRBJ2-7; no firm D call. The CDR3 totals 15 residues. Trimming pared 2 bases from V and 0 bases from J, leaving 11 bases between. CDR1 is MNHEY, CDR2 SVGAGI, per germline. CDR3 DNA: TGTGCCAGCAGTTACGCCCCAGGATACTCCTACGAGCAGTACTTC. Translating it yields CASSYAPGYSYEQYF.

V is TRBV5-1 and J is TRBJ2-1; the D is unclear. The CDR3 runs to 15 residues. V lost 0 bases, J lost 0 bases, and 7 bases lay in between. The germline CDR1 and CDR2 sequences are SGHRS and YFSETQ. Here the CDR3 reads CASSLEPSSYNEQFF. CDR3 nucleotides: TGCGCCAGCAGCTTGGAACCGAGCTCCTACAATGAGCAGTTCTTC.

J is TRBJ2-1 and V is TRBV7-6; no definite D call. The length of the CDR3 is 12 residues. Trimming stripped 6 bases from V and 7 bases from J, with 10 bases between. The germline V gene has CDR1 SGHVS and CDR2 FNYEAQ. The DNA for the CDR3 is TGTGCCAGCAGTCTTACCGGGAATGAGCAGTTCTTC. Its protein is CASSLTGNEQFF.

As to this clone: The sample carries other DNA sequences with the same CDR3. This chain joins TRBV3-1 (or the pseudogene TRBV3-2) and TRBJ2-2; D is perhaps TRBD2 (6 bases). The CDR3 runs 13 residues. V lost 4 bases to trimming and J lost 6 bases, with 9 bases between them. Germline V gene data show CDR1 as LGHDT and CDR2 as YNNKEL (reference sequence). The CDR3 DNA sequence: TGTGCCAGCAGCCCCCGACTAGCCGGGGAGCTGTTTTTT. Its protein product is CASSPRLAGELFF.

The gene calls are TRBV5-6 and TRBJ2-5; 8 nucleotides agree with TRBD2. The CDR3 totals 15 residues. Per the germline V gene, CDR1 is SGHDT and CDR2 is YYEEEE. V shed 2 bases, J shed 2 bases, and the junction held 5 bases outside the gene matches. This CDR3 is CASSFASGFQETQYF. In DNA, the CDR3 is TGTGCCAGCAGCTTCGCTAGCGGGTTTCAAGAGACCCAGTACTTC.

The sample holds a few counts of this clone. The chain recombines TRBV7-8 with TRBJ1-1, with D maybe TRBD1 (5 bases). V dropped 5 bases and J dropped 5 bases, with 18 bases sitting between them. Germline lookup yields CDR1 SGHVS and CDR2 FQNEAQ. The CDR3 has 15 amino acids. In DNA, the CDR3 is TGTGCCAGCAGCCAGAAGGCAGGGTTTGTTACTGAAGCTTTCTTT. Protein sequence: CASSQKAGFVTEAFF.

The chain couples TRBV18 to TRBJ1-5; D perhaps matches TRBD1 (6 bases). Between the trimmed V and J ends, which lost 3 bases and 7 bases, there was a span of 16 bases. CDR1 KGHSH and CDR2 LQKENI come from the germline V gene. CDR3 length equals 15 residues. The CDR3 loop is CASSPAQGREQPQHF. CDR3 DNA: TGTGCCAGCTCACCTGCACAGGGCAGGGAACAGCCCCAGCATTTT. Looking up the rest from reference TRBV18 and TRBJ1-5 gives the full variable domain: NAGVMQNPRHLVRRRGQEARLRCSPMKGHSHVYWYRQLPEEGLKFMVYLQKENIIDESGMPKERFSAEFPKEGPSILRIQQVVRGDSAAYFCASSPAQGREQPQHFGDGTRLSIL.

This clone was seen more than once but under ten times. The rearrangement links TRBV7-2 to TRBJ1-2, with 9 bases identical to TRBD1. From germline, CDR1 is SGHTA and CDR2 FQGNSA. V trimming: 4 bases; J trimming: 7 bases; junction bases outside the gene matches: 7. The CDR3 length is 14 residues. This CDR3 is CASSYEGQGFGYTF. CDR3 bases: TGTGCCAGCAGCTATGAGGGACAGGGCTTTGGCTACACCTTC.

A few counts support this clone. The rearrangement joins TRBV5-1 to TRBJ2-7; TRBD2 agrees at 10 bases. V was clipped by 6 bases and J by 1 base; unmatched bases: 4. The CDR3 has 14 residues. Germline CDR1 is SGHRS and CDR2 is YFSETQ. The CDR3 reads CASNLAGASYEQYF. The CDR3 nucleotides are TGCGCCAGCAACCTAGCGGGAGCGTCCTACGAGCAGTACTTC.

This clone has just one count. The chain couples TRBV29-1 to TRBJ1-2; TRBD1 aligns across 9 bases. The germline V gene has CDR1 SQVTM and CDR2 ANQGSEA. CDR3 length: 13 residues. V gave up 5 bases and J gave up 5 bases; unmatched junction bases: 6. The CDR3: CSVTGTGKYGYTF. The DNA for the CDR3 is TGCAGCGTTACCGGGACAGGGAAATATGGCTACACCTTC.

The V gene is TRBV18, the J gene TRBJ1-5, with 9 bases that match TRBD1. The V gene's germline CDR1 is KGHSH and CDR2 LQKENI. With 5 bases clipped from V and 0 bases from J, the junction kept 8 bases outside the gene matches. The CDR3 runs 17 residues. DNA of the CDR3: TGTGCCAGCTCAGCACAGGGGGCGGGGAATAGCAATCAGCCCCAGCATTTT. Translated, it gives CASSAQGAGNSNQPQHF.

This chain uses TRBV5-1 with TRBJ2-5; TRBD1 matches 7 bases. Looked up from germline, CDR1 is SGHRS and CDR2 is YFSETQ. CDR3 size: 14 residues. V was pared by 8 bases and J by 2 bases, with 9 bases of the junction left unmatched. The CDR3 DNA sequence: TGCGCCAGTACGCTTGGGACAGCTCAAGAGACCCAGTACTTC. Its protein product is CASTLGTAQETQYF.

This clone was seen a single time. V and J are TRBV14 and TRBJ1-6; the match to TRBD1 covers 8 bases. The CDR3 totals 14 residues. CDR1 is SGHDN and CDR2 is FVKESK in the germline V gene. V lost 4 bases and J lost 15; bases outside the gene matches: 11. The CDR3 DNA reads TGTGCCAGCAGCCGTGGACAGGGTGGCCCCGGCCTCCACTTT. This codes for CASSRGQGGPGLHF.

V is TRBV18 and J is TRBJ1-1, with D perhaps matching TRBD1 (5 bases). CDR1 KGHSH and CDR2 LQKENI come from the germline V gene. V was cut by 0 bases and J by 4 bases, with 9 bases left in between. The CDR3 contains 14 residues. In nucleotides, the CDR3 is TGTGCCAGCTCACCACCGGGGGGAGGCACTGAAGCTTTCTTT. Translation: CASSPPGGGTEAFF.

V gene TRBV7-9 combines with J gene TRBJ2-3; TRBD2 agrees at 15 bases. With V trimmed by 6 bases and J by 1 base, 8 bases remained unmatched. Germline-derived CDR1 and CDR2 are SEHNR and FQNEAQ (reference sequence). The CDR3 covers 18 residues. The CDR3 DNA reads TGTGCCAGCAGGGCATCGGGACTAGCGGGAGGAGGCACAGATACGCAGTATTTT. This translates into CASRASGLAGGGTDTQYF.

This clone was seen a single time. The rearrangement joins TRBV12-3 or TRBV12-4 to TRBJ1-2; TRBD1 aligns across 7 bases. Unmatched junction bases numbered 7, after V lost 5 bases and J lost 7 bases. The CDR3 is 13 amino acids. CDR3 nucleotide sequence: TGTGCCAGCAGTATGACAGGGTTCGGTGGCTACACCTTC. Protein: CASSMTGFGGYTF.

V gene TRBV12-3 or TRBV12-4 combines with J gene TRBJ1-2; 8 positions match TRBD1. CDR3 length: 13 amino acids. J was trimmed by 10 bases and V by 5 bases; bases with no gene match: 9. The CDR3 coding sequence is TGTGCCAGCAGTCTCCGCTCAGGGGGCACCTACACCTTC. Translating it yields CASSLRSGGTYTF.

The chain carries TRBV7-7 and TRBJ1-4; tentative D call: TRBD1 (6 bases). The germline CDR1 and CDR2 sequences are SSHAT and FNYEAQ (reference sequence). This CDR3 comprises 17 residues. V was pared by 0 bases and J by 8 bases, with 19 bases between. CDR3 nucleotide sequence: TGTGCCAGCAGCTTAGCTCTGGGTATCCAGGGGTGCGAAAAACTGTTTTTT. Residues: CASSLALGIQGCEKLFF.

This clone was seen a few times. This chain connects TRBV4-1 to TRBJ2-3; 9 positions match TRBD2. Germline-derived CDR1 and CDR2 are MGHRA and YSYEKL. There are 15 residues in the CDR3. V lost 3 bases, J lost 1 base, and 2 bases stayed unmatched. The CDR3 loop reads CASSQASGGTDTQYF. In DNA form, the CDR3 reads TGCGCCAGCAGCCAGGCTAGCGGGGGCACAGATACGCAGTATTTT.

The chain is built from TRBV7-8 and TRBJ2-2; the D gene is possibly TRBD2 (6 bases). V dropped 5 bases and J dropped 1 base, with 11 bases sitting between them. The germline V gene encodes CDR1 SGHVS and CDR2 FQNEAQ. The CDR3 spans 15 residues. The CDR3 sequence: CASSAGTVNTGELFF. In nucleotides, the CDR3 is TGTGCCAGCAGCGCCGGGACTGTGAACACCGGGGAGCTGTTTTTT.

This clone came up a few times. The chain employs TRBV19 and TRBJ2-7; 7 bases agree with TRBD2. This CDR3 contains 15 residues. The germline CDR1 and CDR2 sequences are LNHDA and SQIVND (reference sequence). V was pared by 1 base and J by 3 bases, with 6 bases of the junction left unmatched. The CDR3 sequence: CASSIAGGDIYEQYF. The CDR3 nucleotides are TGTGCCAGTAGTATAGCGGGAGGTGATATCTACGAGCAGTACTTC.

The chain recombines TRBV2 with TRBJ2-7; no clear D gene. The CDR3 is 11 residues long. V was trimmed by 5 bases and J by 2 bases, leaving 4 bases between them. Germline assignment: CDR1 SNHLY and CDR2 FYNNEI. CDR3 bases: TGTGCCAGCAGTCTTACCTACGAGCAGTACTTC. Translation: CASSLTYEQYF. Together with reference TRBV2 and TRBJ2-7, the CDR3 gives the full variable domain: EPEVTQTPSHQVTQMGQEVILRCVPISNHLYFYWYRQILGQKVEFLVSFYNNEISEKSEIFDDQFSVERPDGSNFTLKIRSTKLEDSAMYFCASSLTYEQYFGPGTRLTVT.

This rearrangement joins TRBV7-2 to TRBJ2-3, with 7 bases aligning to TRBD2. The CDR3 length is 15 residues. With V trimmed by 4 bases and J by 4 bases, 8 bases remained unmatched. Germline loops: CDR1 SGHTA, CDR2 FQGNSA. Here the CDR3 DNA reads TGTGCCAGCAGCTCCACTAGCGTTCCCCCAGATACGCAGTATTTT. Protein sequence: CASSSTSVPPDTQYF.

V gene TRBV5-6 combines with J gene TRBJ2-3, with D perhaps TRBD2 (5 bases). This CDR3 contains 14 residues. V lost 0 bases and J lost 6, with 11 bases in between. Germline lookup yields CDR1 SGHDT and CDR2 YYEEEE. CDR3 coding DNA: TGTGCCAGCAGCTTGGCCCGGGGTTGGGATACGCAGTATTTT. Its translation is CASSLARGWDTQYF.

The genes are TRBV12-3 or TRBV12-4 and TRBJ1-2; D might be TRBD1 (6 bases). V lost 6 bases, J lost 6 bases, and 14 bases lay in between. The CDR3 sequence is 13 residues long. The CDR3, as DNA: TGTGCCAGCAGGCGGGGGGCCCAGGATGGCTACACCTTC. This encodes CASRRGAQDGYTF.

The chain uses TRBV3-1 (or the pseudogene TRBV3-2) and TRBJ1-2, with D hard to call. CDR3 length: 15 residues. Germline V gene sequence: CDR1 LGHDT, CDR2 YNNKEL (reference sequence). V lost 6 bases to trimming and J lost 7 bases, with 21 bases between them. The CDR3 DNA sequence: TGTGCCAGCAGACATACGAAGGGAGGGTCGCGTGGCTACACCTTC. This encodes CASRHTKGGSRGYTF.